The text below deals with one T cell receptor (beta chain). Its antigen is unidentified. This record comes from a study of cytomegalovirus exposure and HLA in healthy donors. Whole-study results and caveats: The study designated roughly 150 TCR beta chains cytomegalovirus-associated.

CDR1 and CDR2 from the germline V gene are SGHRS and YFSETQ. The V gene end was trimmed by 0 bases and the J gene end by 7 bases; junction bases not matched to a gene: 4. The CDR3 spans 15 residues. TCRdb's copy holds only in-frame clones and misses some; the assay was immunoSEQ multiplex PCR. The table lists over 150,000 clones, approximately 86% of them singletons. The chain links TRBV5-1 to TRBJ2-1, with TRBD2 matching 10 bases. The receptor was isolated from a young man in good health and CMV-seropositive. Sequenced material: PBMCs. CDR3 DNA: TGCGCCAGCAGCTTGGCTAGCGGGAGTATTAATGAGCAGTTCTTC. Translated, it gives CASSLASGSINEQFF.